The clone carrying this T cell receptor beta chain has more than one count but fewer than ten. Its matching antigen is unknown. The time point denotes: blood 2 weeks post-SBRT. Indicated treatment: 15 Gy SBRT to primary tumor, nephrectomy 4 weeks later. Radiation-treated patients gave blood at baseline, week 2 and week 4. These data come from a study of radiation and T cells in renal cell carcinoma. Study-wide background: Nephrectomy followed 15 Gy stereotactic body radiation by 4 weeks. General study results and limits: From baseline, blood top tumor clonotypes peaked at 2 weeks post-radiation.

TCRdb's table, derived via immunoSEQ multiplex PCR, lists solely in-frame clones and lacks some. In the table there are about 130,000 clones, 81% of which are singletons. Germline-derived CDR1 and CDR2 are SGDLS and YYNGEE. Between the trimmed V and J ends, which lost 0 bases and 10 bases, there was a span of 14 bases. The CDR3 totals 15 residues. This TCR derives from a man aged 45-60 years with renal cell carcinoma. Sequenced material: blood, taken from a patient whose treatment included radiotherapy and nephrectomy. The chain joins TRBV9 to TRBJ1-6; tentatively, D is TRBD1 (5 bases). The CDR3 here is CASSVEEGLGSPLHF. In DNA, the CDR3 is TGTGCCAGCAGCGTAGAAGAGGGGCTGGGATCACCCCTCCACTTT. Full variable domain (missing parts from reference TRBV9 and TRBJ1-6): DSGVTQTPKHLITATGQRVTLRCSPRSGDLSVYWYQQSLDQGLQFLIQYYNGEERAKGNILERFSAQQFPDLHSELNLSSLELGDSALYFCASSVEEGLGSPLHFGNGTRLTVT.